One sample yielded the 15 T cell receptor beta chains listed below, sequenced in a study of T cell repertoires in cytomegalovirus infection. TCRdb re-called the reads with MiXCR, one entry per CDR3 protein. The sample yields approximately 500,000 distinct CDR3 sequences, 10% to 12% seen once. Source material: PBMCs. These receptors came from a human donor in good health (CMV status not recorded). Some clones in this sample may be carry-over from other donors' samples.

This clonotype showed up just a few times. CDR3 residues: CASSLGGLDTGELFF. CDR3 sequence (DNA): TGCGCCAGCAGCTTGGGGGGGCTCGACACCGGGGAGCTGTTTTTT. The chain is built from TRBV5-1 and TRBJ2-2, with D possibly TRBD1 on 6 matching bases. V lost 0 bases and J 3 bases, leaving 9 bases between the germline ends. The CDR3 contains 15 residues. CDR1 and CDR2 (germline): SGHRS, YFSETQ. Using reference TRBV5-1 and TRBJ2-2 for the parts outside the CDR3, the full variable domain is KAGVTQTPRYLIKTRGQQVTLSCSPISGHRSVSWYQQTPGQGLQFLFEYFSETQRNKGNFPGRFSGRQFSNSRSEMNVSTLELGDSALYLCASSLGGLDTGELFFGEGSRLTVL.

This clonotype was seen many times. J is TRBJ2-7 and V is TRBV18; D not certain. This CDR3 has 13 amino acids. Germline values: CDR1 KGHSH, CDR2 LQKENI. The V end was cut by 3 bases, the J end by 6 bases, with 12 bases between. The CDR3 DNA sequence: TGTGCCAGCTCACCTATCGAGACCGGCGAGCAGTACTTC. Encoded protein: CASSPIETGEQYF.

The chain couples TRBV12-3 or TRBV12-4 to TRBJ2-5; D not resolved. V gave up 5 bases and J gave up 9 bases, with 13 bases separating them. CDR3 length: 12 residues. DNA of the CDR3: TGTGCCAGCAGTAGTAGTGGGCCGGCCCAGTACTTC. This translates into CASSSSGPAQYF.

Only a few counts were recorded for this clonotype. This chain uses TRBV20-1 with TRBJ2-1; possibly TRBD1 for D (5 bases). With 3 bases removed from V and 7 bases from J, the gap between germline ends came to 19 bases. Germline V gene lookup returns CDR1 DFQATT and CDR2 SNEGSKA (reference sequence). The CDR3 is 15 amino acids. The CDR3 nucleotides are TGCAGTGCTAGTTCCCCCCAGGGCCTTATAAATGAGCAGTTCTTC. Protein sequence: CSASSPQGLINEQFF.

This clonotype was seen many times. This CDR3 reads CASSFWKRDYNEQFF. The CDR3 DNA sequence: TGTGCCAGCAGCTTCTGGAAACGGGATTACAATGAGCAGTTCTTC. The chain employs TRBV11-2 and TRBJ2-1; possible D gene TRBD2, 5 bases. This CDR3 is built from 15 residues. The V end was cut by 3 bases, the J end by 4 bases, with 13 bases between. Germline V gene lookup returns CDR1 SGHAT and CDR2 FQNNGV. The complete variable domain, with remaining parts taken from reference TRBV11-2 and TRBJ2-1, reads EAGVAQSPRYKIIEKRQSVAFWCNPISGHATLYWYQQILGQGPKLLIQFQNNGVVDDSQLPKDRFSAERLKGVDSTLKIQPAKLEDSAVYLCASSFWKRDYNEQFFGPGTRLTVL.

In this sample, this clonotype turned up many times. V and J are TRBV7-9 and TRBJ2-5, with D unclear. CDR3 size: 14 residues. The V gene's germline CDR1 is SEHNR and CDR2 FQNEAQ (reference sequence). V was clipped by 0 bases and J by 5 bases, with 10 bases between them. The CDR3 loop is CASSLAGLGETQYF. The CDR3 region has the DNA TGTGCCAGCAGCTTAGCAGGGCTCGGGGAGACCCAGTACTTC.

This clonotype was counted many times. The chain links TRBV7-9 to TRBJ1-1; TRBD1 aligns across 8 bases. Germline lookup yields CDR1 SEHNR and CDR2 FQNEAQ (reference sequence). Losses at the gene ends were 1 base for V and 1 base for J; bases not matched to a gene: 2. CDR3 length equals 15 residues. The CDR3 region is CASSLDGTGNTEAFF. As DNA, the CDR3 is TGTGCCAGCAGCTTAGACGGGACAGGGAACACTGAAGCTTTCTTT.

This clonotype has more than one count but fewer than ten. This chain uses TRBV5-4 with TRBJ1-2; the D gene is possibly TRBD1 (6 bases). V lost 5 bases and J 0 bases, leaving 14 bases between the germline ends. The CDR3 totals 15 residues. CDR1 and CDR2 from the germline V gene are SGHNT and YYREEE (reference sequence). The CDR3 is CASSSGQKTNYGYTF. CDR3 coding DNA: TGTGCCAGCAGTTCCGGACAGAAGACTAACTATGGCTACACCTTC.

This clonotype was counted many times. CDR3 sequence reads: CASSVHRERQFF. CDR3 nucleotides: TGTGCCAGCAGTGTCCACCGGGAAAGGCAGTTCTTC. The rearrangement uses TRBV2 and TRBJ2-1; D possibly corresponds to TRBD2 (5 bases). V lost 4 bases to trimming and J lost 12 bases, with 13 bases between them. The CDR3 is 12 amino acids. Per the germline V gene, CDR1 is SNHLY and CDR2 is FYNNEI.

This clonotype was counted at least ten times. The chain combines TRBV7-9 with TRBJ2-7; 9 bases fit TRBD1. Germline V gene data show CDR1 as SEHNR and CDR2 as FQNEAQ (reference sequence). After removal of 3 bases from V and 3 bases from J, the junction contained 3 bases not matched to a gene. The length of the CDR3 is 14 residues. CDR3: CASSFGQGIYEQYF. The CDR3 nucleotides read TGTGCCAGCAGCTTCGGACAGGGGATCTACGAGCAGTACTTC.

This clonotype was observed at least ten times. The chain is built from TRBV11-2 and TRBJ2-3, with D possibly TRBD1 on 5 matching bases. The V gene's germline CDR1 is SGHAT and CDR2 FQNNGV. This CDR3 has 16 amino acids. Trimming pared 7 bases from V and 0 bases from J, leaving 17 bases between. CDR3 DNA sequence: TGTGCCAGCACCCGACGAAGGGGCGCTAGCACAGATACGCAGTATTTT. It specifies CASTRRRGASTDTQYF. Filled out from reference TRBV11-2 and TRBJ2-3, the complete variable domain reads EAGVAQSPRYKIIEKRQSVAFWCNPISGHATLYWYQQILGQGPKLLIQFQNNGVVDDSQLPKDRFSAERLKGVDSTLKIQPAKLEDSAVYLCASTRRRGASTDTQYFGPGTRLTVL.

This clonotype occurred many times. The V gene is TRBV14, the J gene TRBJ1-3, with 8 bases identical to TRBD1. From germline, CDR1 is SGHDN and CDR2 FVKESK. The CDR3 is made up of 16 amino acids. V lost 3 bases, J lost 7 bases, and 11 bases stayed unmatched. The CDR3: CASSHPGQGRENTIYF. CDR3 nucleotide sequence: TGTGCCAGCAGCCACCCCGGACAGGGAAGAGAGAACACCATATATTTT.

This chain links TRBV28 with TRBJ1-1; possible D gene TRBD1, 6 bases. The CDR3 has 12 amino acids. Germline lookup yields CDR1 MDHEN and CDR2 SYDVKM. V was trimmed by 5 bases and J by 7 bases, leaving 11 bases between them. This CDR3 reads CASSTGPSEAFF. Written as DNA, the CDR3 is TGTGCCAGCAGTACAGGGCCCAGTGAAGCTTTCTTT.

This clonotype has at least ten counts. This CDR3 is CASSPTSGRVNEQFF. The CDR3 bases are TGTGCCAGCAGCCCGACTAGCGGGAGGGTAAATGAGCAGTTCTTC. V usage is TRBV7-3 and J usage is TRBJ2-1; 14 bases agree with TRBD2. This CDR3 is built from 15 residues. Germline assignment: CDR1 SGHTA and CDR2 FQGTGA. V lost 5 bases to trimming and J lost 7 bases; unmatched junction nucleotides: 4. The full variable domain, in which reference TRBV7-3 and TRBJ2-1 provide the parts outside the CDR3, is GAGVSQTPSNKVTEKGKYVELRCDPISGHTALYWYRQSLGQGPEFLIYFQGTGAADDSGLPNDRFFAVRPEGSVSTLKIQRTERGDSAVYLCASSPTSGRVNEQFFGPGTRLTVL.

This clonotype was seen at least ten times. The J gene is TRBJ2-1, the V gene TRBV7-6; D may be TRBD1 (6 bases). The CDR3 is 12 residues long. Between the trimmed V and J ends, which lost 2 bases and 7 bases, there was a span of 6 bases. CDR1 and CDR2 (germline): SGHVS, FNYEAQ. The CDR3 loop reads CASSLQGNEQFF. DNA for the CDR3: TGTGCCAGCAGCTTACAGGGGAATGAGCAGTTCTTC.